This TCR beta chain was sequenced during a study of blood T cell repertoires in COVID-19. As for the study in general: Samples of COVID-19 (acute and convalescent) were obtained from the United States, Italy and Spain.

The V end was cut by 3 bases, the J end by 0 bases, with 9 bases between. This CDR3 is built from 15 residues. CDR1 is LGHDT and CDR2 is YNNKEL in the germline V gene (reference sequence). This clone was observed a handful of times. TCRdb's table, derived via immunoSEQ multiplex PCR, lists solely in-frame clones and lacks some. The repertoire holds over 200,000 clones, with roughly 90% as singletons. This receptor was identified in a middle-aged man with active or convalescent COVID-19. Sequenced: peripheral blood. The chain links TRBV3-1 (or the pseudogene TRBV3-2) to TRBJ1-5, with D perhaps TRBD1 (5 bases). CDR3 bases: TGTGCCAGCAGCCACGGACACTATAGCAATCAGCCCCAGCATTTT. Translation gives CASSHGHYSNQPQHF.